Detailed here is one T cell receptor (beta chain). What it binds is not known. J was trimmed by 7 bases and V by 4 bases; bases with no gene match: 28. This CDR3 has 22 residues. Germline lookup yields CDR1 LGHNA and CDR2 YSLEER. Libraries were prepared by immunoSEQ multiplex PCR; TCRdb keeps only in-frame clonotypes and omits some of them. Of roughly 200,000 clones in the sample, more than 65% were seen once. This specimen belongs to a study of cytomegalovirus exposure and HLA in healthy donors. Regarding the study as a whole: The TCR clusters that emerged in the first cohort tended, a later analysis found, to co-occur in the 110 or so validation repertoires. Altogether, 170 or so TCR beta chains were recorded as cytomegalovirus-associated.

The specimen sequenced was PBMCs. This sequence was found in a woman between 18 and 29 years old in good health and CMV-seropositive. The chain recombines TRBV4-3 with TRBJ1-6, with 7 bases fitting TRBD1. CDR3: CASSPPRTVAGTAHLENSPLHF. In DNA, the CDR3 is TGCGCCAGCAGCCCGCCAAGGACAGTCGCTGGGACAGCCCACTTGGAAAATTCACCCCTCCACTTT.